Shown below are 21 T cell receptor beta chains from a single sample sequenced in a study of blood T cells in healthy people across ages. Together with a sample-barcoded 5' primer, a J-beta primer mix was included in a second PCR lasting about 7 to 12 cycles. MiXCR, run by TCRdb on the 5' RACE reads, gives a single entry per CDR3 protein. This sample carries about 770,000 distinct CDR3 sequences, 40% to 50% of them seen once, and the ten largest clones take 15% to 25%. The sequenced sample was blood. The origin of the receptors is a man aged 55 to 69 in good health.

The chain recombines TRBV28 with TRBJ2-7; 8 bases line up with TRBD2. The V gene end was trimmed by 6 bases and the J gene end by 0 bases; junction bases not matched to a gene: 7. This CDR3 is built from 15 residues. Germline lookup yields CDR1 MDHEN and CDR2 SYDVKM. CDR3 sequence: CASRPQAGGSYEQYF. The CDR3 bases are TGTGCCAGCAGACCACAGGCGGGGGGCTCCTACGAGCAGTACTTC. Drawing the rest from reference TRBV28 and TRBJ2-7, the complete variable domain is DVKVTQSSRYLVKRTGEKVFLECVQDMDHENMFWYRQDPGLGLRLIYFSYDVKMKEKGDIPEGYSVSREKKERFSLILESASTNQTSMYLCASRPQAGGSYEQYFGPGTRLTVT.

A remark on this clonotype: This may arise from a read error, as a much more abundant clone is one base away. This chain connects TRBV7-9 to TRBJ2-4; D is unresolved. Trimming removed 2 bases at V and 5 bases at J, with 13 bases between. Germline V gives CDR1 SEHNR, CDR2 FQNEAQ (reference sequence). This CDR3 has 15 residues. The chain's CDR3 is CASSLPPGRENIQYF. CDR3 nucleotide sequence: TGTGCCAGCAGCTTACCACCTGGCCGCGAAAACATTCAGTACTTC. The full variable domain, with the rest looked up from reference TRBV7-9 and TRBJ2-4, is DTGVSQNPRHKITKRGQNVTFRCDPISEHNRLYWYRQTLGQGPEFLTYFQNEAQLEKSRLLSDRFSAERPKGSFSTLEIQRTEQGDSAMYLCASSLPPGRENIQYFGAGTRLSVL.

The chain recombines TRBV6-1 with TRBJ1-4; possible D gene TRBD1, 5 bases. Per the germline V gene, CDR1 is MNHNS and CDR2 is SASEGT. Trimming took off 5 bases at V and 5 bases at J, with 15 bases between the two ends. This CDR3 is 15 amino acids long. CDR3 sequence: CASSKDGGRNEKLFF. The CDR3 DNA reads TGTGCCAGCAGTAAGGATGGGGGAAGAAATGAAAAACTGTTTTTT.

V gene TRBV6-1 combines with J gene TRBJ2-1; 11 positions agree with TRBD2. Germline CDR1 and CDR2: MNHNS and SASEGT. V shed 6 bases, J shed 4 bases, and the junction held 8 bases outside the gene matches. The CDR3 has 16 amino acids. The CDR3 protein is CASRGSGGAIYNEQFF. CDR3 in DNA: TGTGCCAGCAGAGGTAGCGGGGGGGCAATTTACAATGAGCAGTTCTTC.

This clonotype was seen only once. This sequence joins TRBV20-1 and TRBJ2-2, with TRBD2 matching over 8 bases. The CDR3 runs 16 residues. V lost 3 bases, J lost 4 bases, and 10 bases stayed unmatched. Germline lookup yields CDR1 DFQATT and CDR2 SNEGSKA (reference sequence). The CDR3 nucleotides read TGCAGTGCTAGTGACCGGGGGGGCCTCGGCACCGGGGAGCTGTTTTTT. Its translation is CSASDRGGLGTGELFF.

As regards this clonotype: Mismatch with germline at one junction end may stem from a read error. The chain employs TRBV7-2 and TRBJ2-7; D gene ambiguous. The CDR3 is 11 amino acids. Germline loops: CDR1 SGHTA, CDR2 FQGNSA. As DNA, the CDR3 is TGTGCCAGCAGCTTAGCGTTGGATCAACACTTC. This translates into CASSLALDQHF.

The genes are TRBV20-1 and TRBJ2-4, with TRBD2 identical over 8 bases. TRBJ2-7 matches the DNA end more closely, so the J call is doubtful. Germline V lookup: CDR1 DFQATT, CDR2 SNEGSKA (reference sequence). The CDR3 runs to 14 residues. CDR3 residues: CSAMRGVGSYEQYF. DNA for the CDR3: TGCAGTGCTATGCGGGGGGTCGGGTCCTACGAGCAGTACTTC.

The rearrangement links TRBV5-1 to TRBJ1-2; possible D gene TRBD1, 5 bases. Germline CDR1 is SGHRS and CDR2 is YFSETQ. Trimming pared 3 bases from V and 3 bases from J, leaving 12 bases between. This CDR3 comprises 14 residues. CDR3 coding DNA: TGCGCCAGCAGCTCAGCCGGGACCTACTATGGCTACACCTTC. Translated, it gives CASSSAGTYYGYTF.

The chain joins TRBV7-6 to TRBJ2-1; 9 bases fit TRBD2. The ends lost 0 bases at V and 6 bases at J; junction bases unmatched: 6. Germline CDR1 is SGHVS and CDR2 is FNYEAQ. The CDR3 length is 16 residues. The chain's CDR3 is CASSLARRGGSNEQFF. The DNA of the CDR3 is TGTGCCAGCAGCTTAGCGCGGCGGGGGGGCTCCAATGAGCAGTTCTTC.

In the case of this clonotype: The junction departs from germline at one end; a sequencing error may be responsible. The V call is TRBV7-9, the J call TRBJ2-7; D is ambiguous. CDR1 SEHNR and CDR2 FQNEAQ come from the germline V gene (reference sequence). This CDR3 has 11 residues. DNA of the CDR3: TGTACCAGCTGCTCCGGGTGGGAACAGTACTTC. Its translation: CTSCSGWEQYF.

This clonotype was recorded a few times. The chain employs TRBV10-3 and TRBJ2-3; D remains unclear. Germline lookup yields CDR1 ENHRY and CDR2 SYGVKD. The ends were cut back, 0 bases at V and 1 base at J, with 8 bases in the middle. CDR3 length equals 15 residues. Written as DNA, the CDR3 is TGTGCCATCAGTGAGTCGACTCTGCGCACAGATACGCAGTATTTT. Protein product: CAISESTLRTDTQYF.

This clonotype appeared a few times. The chain uses TRBV4-3 and TRBJ2-1; 12 nucleotides match TRBD2. Germline CDR1 LGHNA, CDR2 YSLEER. The length of the CDR3 is 14 residues. J was trimmed by 9 bases and V by 4 bases; bases with no gene match: 4. The CDR3 loop is CASSPSGGAGEQFF. The CDR3 DNA reads as TGCGCCAGCAGCCCTAGCGGGGGGGCGGGTGAGCAGTTCTTC.

Turning to this clonotype: One junction end disagrees with the germline gene, perhaps due to a read error. The chain recombines TRBV20-1 with TRBJ2-5; a weak D match, TRBD1 (6 bases). The germline V gene has CDR1 DFQATT and CDR2 SNEGSKA (reference sequence). This CDR3 has 15 residues. CDR3 sequence: CNAVSLRDNQETQYF. In DNA, the CDR3 is TGCAATGCTGTGTCGCTCCGGGACAACCAAGAGACCCAGTACTTC.

This clonotype was detected ten times or more. The CDR3 here is CASSWTGGYEQYF. DNA of the CDR3: TGTGCCAGCAGTTGGACAGGGGGCTACGAGCAGTACTTC. The chain couples TRBV12-3 or TRBV12-4 to TRBJ2-7; 10 bases are shared with TRBD1. The CDR3 sequence is 13 residues long. Trimming at V came to 4 bases and at J to 3 bases, leaving 0 bases not matched to a gene.

V and J are TRBV29-1 and TRBJ1-5, with D possibly being TRBD1 (5 bases). V was trimmed by 6 bases and J by 6 bases, leaving 18 bases between them. This CDR3 contains 14 residues. Germline V CDR1 and CDR2: SQVTM, ANQGSEA. The CDR3: CSVQTAGVGQPQHF. In DNA form, the CDR3 reads TGCAGCGTCCAGACAGCCGGGGTCGGTCAGCCCCAGCATTTT.

In this sample, this clonotype turned up once. The rearrangement joins TRBV19 to TRBJ2-3; 8 bases line up with TRBD2. Germline V CDR1 and CDR2: LNHDA, SQIVND (reference sequence). J lost 9 bases, V lost 9 bases, and 17 bases had no gene match. The CDR3 is made up of 15 amino acids. The CDR3 sequence: CASGLVAGNAGTQYF. In DNA, the CDR3 is TGTGCCAGCGGACTCGTAGCGGGGAACGCCGGGACGCAGTATTTT.

V gene TRBV11-1 combines with J gene TRBJ2-7; 7 bases fit TRBD2. Germline loops: CDR1 SGHAT, CDR2 FQDESV (reference sequence). Losses at the gene ends were 1 base for V and 3 bases for J; bases not matched to a gene: 6. The CDR3 is made up of 15 amino acids. The DNA for the CDR3 is TGTGCCAGCAGCTTAGTCCGGGGACTACACTACGAGCAGTACTTC. This gives the protein CASSLVRGLHYEQYF.

This sequence joins TRBV6-2 or TRBV6-3 and TRBJ2-3, with TRBD2 identical over 7 bases. Germline CDR1 reads MNHEY; CDR2 reads SVGEGT. CDR3 length equals 13 residues. J lost 7 bases, V lost 4 bases, and 5 bases had no gene match. The CDR3 coding sequence is TGTGCCAGCAGTTTGACTAGCAGTAATACGCAGTATTTT. Translation gives CASSLTSSNTQYF.

In the case of this clonotype: A much larger clone differs from this one at a single base, so this may be a read error. The rearrangement joins TRBV30 to TRBJ2-5; D gene uncertain. Per the germline V gene, CDR1 is GTSNPN and CDR2 is SVGIG (reference sequence). Trimming cost V 0 bases and J 11 bases, with 16 bases left between them. This CDR3 has 13 residues. The CDR3 sequence: CAWSVRASAQQYF. In nucleotides, the CDR3 is TGTGCCTGGAGTGTAAGGGCTAGTGCACAGCAGTACTTC. Together with reference TRBV30 and TRBJ2-5, the CDR3 gives the full variable domain: SQTIHQWPATLVQPVGSPLSLECTVEGTSNPNLYWYRQAAGRGLQLLFYSVGIGQISSEVPQNLSASRPQDRQFILSSKKLLLSDSGFYLCAWSVRASAQQYFGPGTRLLVL.

The table lists this clonotype with a few counts. The V call is TRBV14, the J call TRBJ2-4; D not resolved. CDR1 is SGHDN, CDR2 FVKESK, per germline. The CDR3 is 15 amino acids. Trimming stripped 4 bases from V and 6 bases from J, with 16 bases between. The CDR3: CASSLHRVWLNIQYF. The CDR3 nucleotides read TGTGCCAGCAGCCTTCACCGGGTCTGGCTAAACATTCAGTACTTC. The full variable domain, in which reference TRBV14 and TRBJ2-4 provide the parts outside the CDR3, is EAGVTQFPSHSVIEKGQTVTLRCDPISGHDNLYWYRRVMGKEIKFLLHFVKESKQDESGMPNNRFLAERTGGTYSTLKVQPAELEDSGVYFCASSLHRVWLNIQYFGAGTRLSVL.

This clonotype was seen only a few times. The gene calls are TRBV4-3 and TRBJ2-3; 9 bases align to TRBD2. Per the germline V gene, CDR1 is LGHNA and CDR2 is YSLEER. After removal of 2 bases from V and 7 bases from J, the junction contained 7 bases not matched to a gene. This CDR3 spans 15 amino acids. The CDR3 protein is CASSQRTSEGNTQYF. The CDR3 DNA reads as TGCGCCAGCAGCCAAAGGACTAGCGAGGGTAATACGCAGTATTTT.